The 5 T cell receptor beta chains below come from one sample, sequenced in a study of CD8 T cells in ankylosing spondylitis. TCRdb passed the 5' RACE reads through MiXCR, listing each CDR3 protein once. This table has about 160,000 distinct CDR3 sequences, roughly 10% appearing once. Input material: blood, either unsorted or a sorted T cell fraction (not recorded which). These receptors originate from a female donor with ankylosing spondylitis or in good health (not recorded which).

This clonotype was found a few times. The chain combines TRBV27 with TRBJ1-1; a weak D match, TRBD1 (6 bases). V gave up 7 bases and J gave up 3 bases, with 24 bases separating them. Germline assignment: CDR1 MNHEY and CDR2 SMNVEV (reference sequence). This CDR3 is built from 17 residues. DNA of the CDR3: TGTGCCAGCACCGATACAGGGTTCGTGGGAAGGGACACTGAAGCTTTCTTT. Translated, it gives CASTDTGFVGRDTEAFF.

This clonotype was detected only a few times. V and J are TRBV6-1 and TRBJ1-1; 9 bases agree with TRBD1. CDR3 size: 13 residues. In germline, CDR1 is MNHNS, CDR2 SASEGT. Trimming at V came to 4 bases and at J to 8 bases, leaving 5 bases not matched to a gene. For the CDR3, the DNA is TGTGCCAGCAGTGCCTGGACAGGGGCCGAAGCTTTCTTT. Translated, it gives CASSAWTGAEAFF.

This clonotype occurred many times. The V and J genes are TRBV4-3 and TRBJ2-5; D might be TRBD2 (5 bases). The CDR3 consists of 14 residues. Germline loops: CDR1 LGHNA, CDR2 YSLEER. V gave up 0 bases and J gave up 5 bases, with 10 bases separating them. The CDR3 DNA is TGCGCCAGCAGCCAAGAGGCGGGCCTGGAGACCCAGTACTTC. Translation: CASSQEAGLETQYF.

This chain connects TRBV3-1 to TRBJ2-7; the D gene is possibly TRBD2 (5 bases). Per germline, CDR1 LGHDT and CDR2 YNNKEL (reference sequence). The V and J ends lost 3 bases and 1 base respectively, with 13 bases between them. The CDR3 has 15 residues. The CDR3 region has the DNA TGTGCCAGCAGCCATGAGGGTATCACTTCCTACGAGCAGTACTTC. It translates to CASSHEGITSYEQYF.

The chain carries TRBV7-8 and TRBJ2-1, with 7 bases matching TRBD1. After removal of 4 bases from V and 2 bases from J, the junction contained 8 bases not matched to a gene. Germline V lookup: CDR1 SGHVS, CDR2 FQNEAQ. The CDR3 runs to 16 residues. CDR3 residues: CASSYTGQVPYNEQFF. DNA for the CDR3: TGTGCCAGCAGCTATACCGGACAGGTCCCCTACAATGAGCAGTTCTTC.